This TCR beta chain derives from a study of OX40 agonist ivuxolimab in advanced cancers. Germline V CDR1 and CDR2: SQVTM, ANQGSEA. The ends were cut back, 4 bases at V and 2 bases at J, with 13 bases in the middle. CDR3 size: 14 residues. Measured with immunoSEQ multiplex PCR; TCRdb has only the in-frame clones, and not every one. The sample has roughly 40,000 clones, around 90% seen once. General study findings and limits: Antigen targets of the expanded peripheral T cells went undetermined. Low normalized clonal expansion also occurred in some nonresponding patients.

Concerning this clone itself: Its antigen remains unknown.

This specimen was CD4+ or CD8+ T cells sorted from blood, taken in a trial of the OX40 agonist ivuxolimab. This TCR was recovered from an adult with an advanced solid tumor such as melanoma, head and neck, liver or kidney cancer. V is TRBV29-1 and J is TRBJ2-3; D call uncertain. For the CDR3, the DNA is TGCAGCGTTGCCCTGTTTACCATCACAGATACGCAGTATTTT. It is translated as CSVALFTITDTQYF.